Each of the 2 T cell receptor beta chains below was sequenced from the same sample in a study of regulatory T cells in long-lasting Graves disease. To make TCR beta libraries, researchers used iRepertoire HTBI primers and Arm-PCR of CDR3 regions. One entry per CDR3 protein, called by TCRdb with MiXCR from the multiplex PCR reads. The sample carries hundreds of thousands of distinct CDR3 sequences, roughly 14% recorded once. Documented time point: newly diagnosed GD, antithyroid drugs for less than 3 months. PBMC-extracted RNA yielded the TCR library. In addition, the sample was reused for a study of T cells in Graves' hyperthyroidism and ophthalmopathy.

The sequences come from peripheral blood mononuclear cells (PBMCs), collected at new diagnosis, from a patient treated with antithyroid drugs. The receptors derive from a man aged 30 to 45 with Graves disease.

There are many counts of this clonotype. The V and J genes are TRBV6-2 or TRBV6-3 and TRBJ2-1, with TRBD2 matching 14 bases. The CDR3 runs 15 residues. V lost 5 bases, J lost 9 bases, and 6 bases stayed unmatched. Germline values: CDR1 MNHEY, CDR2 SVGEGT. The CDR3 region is CASSPTSGRVSEQFF. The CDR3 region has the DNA TGTGCCAGCAGTCCGACTAGCGGGAGGGTTAGTGAGCAGTTCTTC.

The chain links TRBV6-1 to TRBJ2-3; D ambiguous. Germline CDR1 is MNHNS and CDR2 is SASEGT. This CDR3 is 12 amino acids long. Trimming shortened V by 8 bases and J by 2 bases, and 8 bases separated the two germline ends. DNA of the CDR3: TGTGCCAGCCGAAGCCCCACAGATACGCAGTATTTT. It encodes CASRSPTDTQYF.